In its sample, the clone carrying this TCR beta chain was seen a few times. Its specificity is not known. This specimen comes from a study of CD8 T cells in ankylosing spondylitis. V was clipped by 4 bases and J by 1 base; unmatched bases: 5. There are 17 residues in the CDR3. CDR1 and CDR2 (germline): SGHRS, YFSETQ. The study's findings and limits: Disease-linked clones bore a CD8+ phenotype, appearing relatively rarely in peripheral blood. Matched ankylosing spondylitis synovial fluid reportedly contained a significantly enriched population of disease-linked clones. Fewer than 10 highly homologous variants formed a TCR beta motif that appeared characteristic of ankylosing spondylitis blood.

Researchers built TCR beta libraries using quantitative 5'-RACE with molecular barcodes. TCRdb used MiXCR to reprocess the 5' RACE reads, holding one entry per CDR3 protein. The table shows 470,000 or so distinct CDR3 sequences, with about 25% occurring only once. The chain has TRBV5-1 and TRBJ2-1, with 13 nucleotides matching TRBD2. This sequence originates from a male donor with ankylosing spondylitis. Specimen: blood, either unsorted or a sorted T cell fraction (not recorded which). The CDR3 here is CASSTSTSGRSYNEQFF. In DNA, the CDR3 is TGCGCCAGCAGCACGTCGACTAGCGGGAGGTCCTACAATGAGCAGTTCTTC.